Listed below are T cell receptor beta chains from one sample, sequenced in a study of T cells in Graves' hyperthyroidism and ophthalmopathy. TCRdb processed the multiplex PCR reads anew with MiXCR; each CDR3 protein has one entry. The sample has 350,000 to 400,000 distinct CDR3 sequences, about 15% seen once. The sequenced material came from blood. Receptor source: a woman aged 25 to 45 with Graves' hyperthyroidism. The CDR3 runs from the conserved cysteine through the conserved F or W. The order of the fields is D gene, J gene, CDR3 length, clone size, V gene, CDR3 protein, CDR3 DNA. A D gene is named only where the DNA matches it firmly. Clone sizes are given selectively: once, few, many, or a class where the clone is expanded.

. | TRBJ1-2 | 13 | many | TRBV28 | CASSLGGTQGYTF | TGTGCCAGCAGTTTAGGCGGGACCCAGGGCTACACCTTC
. | TRBJ2-7 | 12 | many | TRBV7-9 | CASSASGYEQYF | TGTGCCAGCAGCGCAAGTGGGTACGAGCAGTACTTC
. | TRBJ1-4 | 15 | many | TRBV20-1 | CSATDSLRGGEKLFF | TGCAGTGCTACCGACTCACTCCGGGGCGGCGAAAAACTGTTTTTT
TRBD2 | TRBJ2-7 | 14 | . | TRBV20-1 | CSGLAGNRDYEQYF | TGCAGTGGACTAGCGGGAAATAGGGACTACGAGCAGTACTTC
TRBD2 | TRBJ2-3 | 14 | few | TRBV20-1 | CSARLAGDGDTQYF | TGCAGTGCTAGACTAGCGGGAGACGGAGATACGCAGTATTTT
. | TRBJ2-1 | 13 | many | TRBV18 | CASSATGYNEQFF | TGTGCCAGCTCAGCCACGGGGTACAATGAGCAGTTCTTC
. | TRBJ2-7 | 11 | few | TRBV29-1 | CSVEVEYEQYF | TGCAGCGTTGAAGTAGAATACGAGCAGTACTTC
. | TRBJ1-1 | 14 | many | TRBV13 | CASSPRRGNTEAFF | TGTGCCAGCAGCCCTCGGAGGGGAAACACTGAAGCTTTCTTT
. | TRBJ1-2 | 12 | . | TRBV7-9 | CASSSGPFGYTF | TGTGCCAGCAGCTCCGGCCCTTTTGGCTACACCTTC
TRBD1 | TRBJ2-1 | 16 | many | TRBV12-5 | CASGLVTTGGCNEQFF | TGTGCTAGTGGTTTGGTAACGACAGGGGGTTGCAATGAGCAGTTCTTC
TRBD2 | TRBJ2-5 | 14 | many | TRBV20-1 | CSAYSSGRGETQYF | TGCAGTGCTTACTCTAGCGGGAGGGGAGAGACCCAGTACTTC
. | TRBJ1-4 | 16 | few | TRBV6-1 | CASRPREDAPNEKLFF | TGTGCCAGCAGACCCCGGGAAGACGCTCCTAATGAAAAACTGTTTTTT
TRBD2 | TRBJ2-5 | 13 | . | TRBV20-1 | CSAPRGGEETQYF | TGCAGTGCCCCCCGGGGGGGCGAAGAGACCCAGTACTTC
. | TRBJ1-4 | 14 | many | TRBV27 | CASSLSQGNEKLFF | TGTGCCAGCAGTTTATCGCAGGGAAATGAAAAACTGTTTTTT
. | TRBJ2-1 | 13 | few | TRBV6-1 | CASSFTFHNEQFF | TGTGCCAGCAGCTTCACATTCCACAATGAGCAGTTCTTC
. | TRBJ2-1 | 14 | . | TRBV27 | CASSSGATYNEQFF | TGTGCCAGCAGTTCGGGGGCCACCTACAATGAGCAGTTCTTC
. | TRBJ1-4 | 15 | many | TRBV10-3 | CAISDPRAEGEKLFF | TGTGCCATCAGTGATCCCAGGGCGGAGGGTGAAAAACTGTTTTTT
TRBD2 | TRBJ2-7 | 15 | few | TRBV7-7 | CASSSHLRGAYEQYF | TGTGCTAGCAGCTCCCATTTGCGGGGGGCCTACGAGCAGTACTTC
TRBD1 | TRBJ2-3 | 16 | few | TRBV9 | CASSVQGTGVTDTQYF | TGTGCCAGCAGCGTACAAGGCACAGGGGTGACAGATACGCAGTATTTT
. | TRBJ1-5 | 18 | . | TRBV7-8 | CASSLVSEASYSNQPQHF | TGTGCCAGCAGCTTAGTCTCGGAGGCGTCTTATAGCAATCAGCCCCAGCATTTT
. | TRBJ2-1 | 15 | . | TRBV4-1 | CASSQGAVSYNEQFF | TGCGCCAGCAGCCAAGGAGCGGTCTCCTACAATGAGCAGTTCTTC
. | TRBJ2-7 | 14 | many | TRBV7-2 | CASSLEIGMNEQYF | TGTGCCAGCAGCTTAGAAATAGGGATGAACGAGCAGTACTTC
. | TRBJ1-4 | 16 | . | TRBV5-1 | CASSLRGRSTNEKLFF | TGCGCCAGCAGCTTGCGAGGGAGGTCAACTAATGAAAAACTGTTTTTT
. | TRBJ2-7 | 15 | few | TRBV14 | CASSLTGTKAYEQYF | TGTGCCAGCAGCTTAACCGGGACCAAGGCCTACGAGCAGTACTTC
. | TRBJ1-1 | 15 | once | TRBV19 | CASSIGERKLTEAFF | TGTGCCAGTAGTATAGGGGAGCGGAAGCTCACTGAAGCTTTCTTT
. | TRBJ2-7 | 15 | many | TRBV6-1 | CASSEALGREGEQYF | TGTGCCAGCAGTGAAGCGCTTGGACGGGAAGGCGAGCAGTACTTC
. | TRBJ2-7 | 15 | many | TRBV5-1 | CASSSILAGSYEQYF | TGCGCCAGCAGCTCGATACTAGCTGGGTCCTACGAGCAGTACTTC
. | TRBJ2-7 | 14 | many | TRBV6-1 | CASSEALGPYEQYF | TGTGCCAGCAGTGAAGCCCTGGGGCCGTACGAGCAGTACTTC
TRBD1 | TRBJ1-1 | 15 | . | TRBV7-9 | CASSPWDRGTTEAFF | TGTGCCAGCAGCCCGTGGGACAGGGGTACCACTGAAGCTTTCTTT
. | TRBJ2-7 | 14 | . | TRBV6-1 | CASTSGPSLGEQYF | TGTGCCAGCACCTCCGGGCCTTCTCTGGGGGAGCAGTACTTC
. | TRBJ2-2 | 15 | . | TRBV9 | CASNMRGGNTGELFF | TGTGCCAGCAATATGCGAGGCGGGAACACCGGGGAGCTGTTTTTT
TRBD2 | TRBJ2-5 | 15 | . | TRBV3-1 | CASIGLAGVRETQYF | TGTGCCAGCATCGGACTAGCGGGAGTCAGAGAGACCCAGTACTTC
TRBD1 | TRBJ2-3 | 13 | few | TRBV29-1 | CSVETGYEDTQYF | TGCAGCGTCGAGACAGGGTATGAAGATACGCAGTATTTT
TRBD2 | TRBJ2-1 | 15 | many | TRBV5-1 | CASSLYAGAGNEQFF | TGCGCCAGCAGCTTGTACGCGGGAGCGGGTAATGAGCAGTTCTTC
TRBD1 | TRBJ2-7 | 16 | . | TRBV4-1 | CASSLTGLSDPNEQYF | TGCGCCAGCAGTCTGACAGGGCTCTCCGATCCCAACGAGCAGTACTTC
. | TRBJ2-2 | 14 | . | TRBV20-1 | CSASRLRGTGELFF | TGCAGTGCTAGTCGGTTGCGAGGCACCGGGGAGCTGTTTTTT
TRBD1 | TRBJ2-1 | 14 | . | TRBV2 | CASSEPAGGNEQFF | TGTGCCAGCAGTGAACCAGCAGGGGGTAATGAGCAGTTCTTC
TRBD2 | TRBJ2-3 | 16 | . | TRBV19 | CASSDPLAVSTDTQYF | TGTGCCAGTAGTGACCCGCTAGCGGTTAGCACAGATACGCAGTATTTT
. | TRBJ2-7 | 13 | many | TRBV3-1 | CASSQTPGGEQYF | TGTGCCAGCAGCCAGACCCCCGGTGGCGAGCAGTACTTC
. | TRBJ1-2 | 13 | few | TRBV6-1 | CASSAAGSYGYTF | TGTGCCAGCAGTGCCGCCGGCTCCTATGGCTACACCTTC
TRBD2 | TRBJ2-7 | 15 | many | TRBV3-1 | CASSQMSSGNHEQYF | TGTGCCAGCAGCCAGATGTCTAGCGGGAACCACGAGCAGTACTTC
. | TRBJ1-1 | 16 | many | TRBV3-1 | CASSQDGSRVNTEAFF | TGTGCCAGCAGCCAAGATGGTAGCAGGGTGAACACTGAAGCTTTCTTT
TRBD2 | TRBJ2-2 | 16 | many | TRBV11-2 | CASSLDRTSGTGELFF | TGTGCCAGCAGCTTAGATAGGACTAGCGGGACCGGGGAGCTGTTTTTT
TRBD1 | TRBJ2-1 | 15 | . | TRBV30 | CAWSGDRGAYNEQFF | TGTGCCTGGAGTGGGGACAGGGGCGCCTACAATGAGCAGTTCTTC
TRBD1 | TRBJ1-4 | 17 | . | TRBV30 | CAWSVGGRGTFNEKLFF | TGTGCCTGGAGTGTTGGGGGCAGGGGGACATTTAATGAAAAACTGTTTTTT
. | TRBJ2-7 | 19 | many | TRBV3-1 | CASSQDGPFRTQSSYEQYF | TGTGCCAGCAGCCAAGATGGGCCCTTTCGGACGCAAAGCTCCTACGAGCAGTACTTC
. | TRBJ1-6 | 14 | many | TRBV3-1 | CASTSWGENSPLHF | TGTGCCAGCACCTCATGGGGAGAAAATTCACCCCTCCACTTT
TRBD1 | TRBJ1-2 | 14 | few | TRBV20-1 | CSARSDRSGYGYTF | TGCAGTGCTAGATCGGACAGGTCTGGCTATGGCTACACCTTC
. | TRBJ1-1 | 14 | many | TRBV5-1 | CASSLMRGEAEAFF | TGCGCCAGCAGCTTGATGAGGGGAGAGGCTGAAGCTTTCTTT